This TCR beta chain is from a study of beta chain features in type 1 diabetes (dated by TCRdb to the late 2010s). Some background on the complete study: Mean age, gender distribution, total cell number and subset yield were not different between patients and healthy donors. A total of 85 million to 110 million sorted cells were examined across all samples, and RNA yield correlated strongly with the number of cells per subset. In the study, recently diagnosed type 1 diabetes patients and matched healthy donors were compared on the TCRB repertoires of their sorted circulating CD4+ T cell subsets. Naive and central memory subsets were obtained from all 28 donors, but regulatory and stem cell-like memory subsets were isolated from only 8 patients and roughly eight healthy donors. The study at large found these results: Because cDNA was sequenced instead of genomic DNA, highly expressing activated cells could be over-represented, though the groups showed no difference in activation or CD3 levels. A moderate but significant shortening of TCRB CDR3 length was observed in type 1 diabetes patients in all four CD4+ subsets. Naive, central memory and regulatory TCRB repertoires appeared more similar among patients than among healthy donors. HLA sub-analyses involved small numbers of individuals, so any influence of HLA type on TCRB rearrangement remained unresolved. Fewer insertions and more nucleotide deletions at VDJ recombination sites were observed in patients with type 1 diabetes, implying thymic rearrangement abnormalities. PCR may preferentially amplify shorter templates, but because patient and control samples were amplified and corrected together, any resulting skew would affect both groups equally.

A single peripheral blood draw of about 116 mL on average was collected from each donor into heparinised tubes. Naive, central memory, regulatory and stem cell-like memory CD4+ T cells were sorted on a BD FACSAria II using a panel including CD45RO, CCR7, CD25, CD127, CD95 and CD27. Every sorted population had a purity above 98%. PBMCs were isolated immediately by Lymphoprep density gradient centrifugation and stained directly without culture. So that batch effects would be minimized, each experiment stained and sorted samples in pairs, pairing one healthy donor with one patient. The High Capacity cDNA Reverse Transcription Kit was used to reverse transcribe all of the isolated RNA, meaning that expressed TCRB transcripts were what got sequenced. Naive, central memory and regulatory T cell samples underwent deep immunoSEQ sequencing, averaging around 3.6 million total reads per sample. Sorted cells were lysed in RLT buffer and RNA was extracted with DNase-treated RNeasy Micro or Mini kits, depending on cell number. To prevent cross-contamination, every cell subset was processed on its own, while patient and healthy donor samples were processed together. The immunoSEQ multiplex PCR was used to amplify TCRB sequences from cDNA, yielding 87-bp fragments that span the CDR3 region. The amplicons were sequenced using the Illumina HiSeq platform. The authors processed their data as follows. Synthetic template baselines were used to correct PCR bias computationally, reads within Hamming distance 2 were collapsed together, and singletons that could not be merged were discarded. By aligning reads against IMGT, V, D and J genes, CDR3 length, and insertions or deletions at six rearrangement sites were assigned. Within each subset, clonotype counts were normalized to the number of sorted cells before true diversity and Gini coefficients were calculated with the tcR R package. The overlap coefficient, calculated on TCRB nucleotide sequences, was used to quantify repertoire sharing. Out-of-frame TCRB sequences from naive cells were analyzed as a proxy for the pre-selection repertoire. TCRdb took over this immuneACCESS table, retaining in-frame rearrangements with V and J assigned. Such tables are incomplete; in checked studies, under half of the missing clones stem from an unresolved V gene, and the remainder is unexplained. V and J calls and clone size come straight from that table; D and trimming were deduced from the DNA. Counted in this sample were under 350,000 clones; 14% of them appeared once. The ten most abundant clones make up about 0.015% of the sample.

Comment on this clone: Its antigen remains undetermined. One base away there is no much larger clone; base qualities are not given.

The clonotype comes from a man aged 30 to 45 with type 1 diabetes. Sequencing was done on a sample of naive CD4+ T cells from blood. This specimen's cell subset or site label, per the study, means: true naive CD4+ T cells.

The CDR3 loop reads CASSQSMTGYRTQYF. In nucleotides, the sequence is TGTGCCAGCAGCCAATCAATGACCGGGTATCGGACCCAGTACTTC. This sequence uses TRBV14 and TRBJ2-5; the D gene is unclear. At the junction V is shortened by 2 bases and J by 7 bases, with 17 bases in between. The CDR1 and CDR2 encoded by the germline V gene are SGHDN and FVKESK. The CDR3 sequence holds 15 residues, the cysteine and phenylalanine included. Of the read, only the CDR3 DNA is kept; its 45 bases are in frame from base 1.